These 5 T cell receptor beta chains came from one sample sequenced in a study of vaccination and CD4 T cells after COVID-19. The assay that was used to sequence DNA from cultured CD4+ T cells was the Oncomine TCR Beta short-read assay. TCRdb re-called the PCR reads with MiXCR, one entry per CDR3 protein. The sample consists of about 7,400 distinct CDR3 sequences, roughly 50% of them appearing once. The treatment: approximately nine-day PBMC culture with coronavirus spike peptide pools or control peptides (ViraFEST assay). Harvesting of the unexposed donor's CD4+ T cells predated the COVID-19 pandemic (2011-2018). Their specific antigens are unknown. The sequenced sample was CD4+ T cells from blood, cultured in vitro. These receptors all come from a human donor in good health.

This clonotype was counted a few times. V is TRBV6-5 and J is TRBJ2-3, with D perhaps assigned TRBD1 or TRBD2 (5 bases each). This CDR3 contains 16 residues. Trimming removed 2 bases at V and 0 bases at J, with 12 bases between. Germline V gene sequence: CDR1 MNHEY, CDR2 SVGAGI. In DNA form, the CDR3 reads TGTGCCAGCAGTTACGGGTTGGGACCCAGCACAGATACGCAGTATTTT. Encoded protein: CASSYGLGPSTDTQYF.

This chain connects TRBV29-1 to TRBJ1-2; possible D gene TRBD1, 6 bases. Per germline, CDR1 SQVTM and CDR2 ANQGSEA. Trimming pared 4 bases from V and 5 bases from J, leaving 11 bases between. The CDR3 sequence is 12 residues long. CDR3 sequence: CSVGTALYGYTF. The CDR3 DNA is TGCAGCGTTGGGACAGCTCTTTATGGCTACACCTTC.

This clonotype was counted once. V gene TRBV15 combines with J gene TRBJ2-7, with 9 bases lining up with TRBD2. With V trimmed by 3 bases and J by 3 bases, 6 bases remained unmatched. Germline V gene data show CDR1 as LNHNV and CDR2 as YYDKDF (reference sequence). This CDR3 is built from 15 residues. CDR3 protein: CATSREIAGDYEQYF. In nucleotides, the CDR3 is TGTGCCACCAGCAGGGAAATAGCGGGGGACTACGAGCAGTACTTC.

The V call is TRBV20-1, the J call TRBJ1-2, with D possibly matching TRBD1 (5 bases). There are 13 residues in the CDR3. V was cut by 5 bases and J by 2 bases, with 12 bases left in between. In germline, CDR1 is DFQATT, CDR2 SNEGSKA (reference sequence). The DNA for the CDR3 is TGCAGTGCTTCGGACGGGGGGAACTATGGCTACACCTTC. Translating gives CSASDGGNYGYTF.

There are a few counts of this clonotype. This chain joins TRBV6-1 and TRBJ1-5; D is uncertain. The V end was cut by 6 bases, the J end by 4 bases, with 13 bases between. The germline V gene encodes CDR1 MNHNS and CDR2 SASEGT. This CDR3 is 14 amino acids long. CDR3 region: CASRSYVNNQPQHF. In DNA form, the CDR3 reads TGTGCCAGCAGGTCCTACGTCAATAATCAGCCCCAGCATTTT.